This TCR beta chain was sequenced for a study of patients and donors after allogeneic stem cell transplantation. The ends were cut back, 5 bases at V and 4 bases at J, with 15 bases in the middle. Germline V CDR1 and CDR2: SGHVS, FNYEAQ. The CDR3 loop spans 14 amino acids. Using its own MiXCR run on the RT-PCR reads, TCRdb lists one record per CDR3 protein. The profile shows 57,000 or so distinct CDR3 sequences, 10% to 15% of them singletons. This clonotype was seen at least ten times. The rearrangement uses TRBV7-6 and TRBJ2-7; D uncertain. Sequences were obtained from blood, either unsorted or a sorted T cell fraction (not recorded which). The clonotype was recovered from a human donor who was either an allogeneic HSCT recipient or a stem cell or donor lymphocyte infusion donor (not recorded which). It is not recorded whose cells these are; they may come from a transplant donor. Here the CDR3 reads CASSPSPHVYEQYF. CDR3 nucleotide sequence: TGTGCCAGCAGCCCTTCCCCACATGTTTACGAGCAGTACTTC.